This T cell receptor (beta chain) appears in the sequencing data of a study of regulatory T cells in long-lasting Graves disease. General observations from the study: Newly diagnosed patients shared 850 to 1,000 public clonotypes; persistent patients shared around 2,800.

Time point meaning: newly diagnosed GD, antithyroid drugs for less than 3 months. TCR sequences were obtained from RNA taken from PBMCs. The authors drew around 9 milliliters of peripheral blood into EDTA tubes. There are a few counts of this clonotype. Its antigen is unknown. Construction of TCR beta libraries relied on iRepertoire HTBI primers and on Arm-PCR targeting CDR3 regions. TCRdb called the multiplex PCR reads again in MiXCR, with one record for every CDR3 protein. The sample lists hundreds of thousands of distinct CDR3 sequences; 16% were seen once. A further study also used this sample, focusing on T cells in Graves' hyperthyroidism and ophthalmopathy. In that study: HTBI primers drove first-round RT-PCR of the TCR CDR3. Through a model of 13 V-J features, ophthalmopathy was separated from stable hyperthyroidism.

The sequence came from a man aged 40-50 years with Graves disease. The specimen was peripheral blood mononuclear cells (PBMCs), collected at new diagnosis, from a patient treated with antithyroid drugs.

The DNA of the CDR3 is TGTGCCAGCAGTTTAAGCCCTGACAGGGAGAATAATTCACCCCTCCACTTT. This translates into CASSLSPDRENNSPLHF. The chain couples TRBV28 to TRBJ1-6; 7 positions agree with TRBD1. Germline CDR1 and CDR2: MDHEN and SYDVKM. V lost 2 bases, J lost 5 bases, and 9 bases stayed unmatched. This CDR3 is 17 amino acids long.